This T cell receptor beta chain was profiled in a study of T cells in Graves' hyperthyroidism and ophthalmopathy. TCR beta CDR3 sequences were amplified from RNA transcripts. First-round RT-PCR of the TCR CDR3 relied on the HTBI primer set. TCRdb called the multiplex PCR reads again in MiXCR, with one record for every CDR3 protein. The data show around 300,000 distinct CDR3 sequences, about 14% seen once. Points from the study as a whole: Among thyroid clonotypes expanded above 0.001, most also appeared in blood.

The table lists this clonotype with many counts. Its antigen remains unknown. The sequenced sample consisted of blood. This receptor was taken from a young woman with Graves' hyperthyroidism that later progressed to Graves' ophthalmopathy.

The CDR3 loop is CATRGGRDQPQHF. CDR3 nucleotide sequence: TGTGCCACCAGGGGAGGGAGAGATCAGCCCCAGCATTTT. The rearrangement links TRBV10-3 to TRBJ1-5, with D perhaps TRBD1 (6 bases). This CDR3 is 13 amino acids long. The germline gives CDR1 ENHRY, CDR2 SYGVKD. Trimming stripped 10 bases from V and 5 bases from J, with 15 bases between.